The present T cell receptor (beta chain) was sequenced within a study of Graves' ophthalmopathy and Graves' hyperthyroidism. For the study at large: Peripheral blood was gathered at first diagnosis, ahead of any treatment whatsoever.

CDR3 length: 14 amino acids. Germline CDR1 reads SEHNR; CDR2 reads FQNEAQ (reference sequence). With V trimmed by 7 bases and J by 5 bases, 9 bases remained unmatched. Using RNA transcripts, the TCR beta CDR3 regions were amplified. First-round RT-PCR with HTBI primers preceded a second-round multiplex PCR. TCRdb called the multiplex PCR reads again in MiXCR, with one record for every CDR3 protein. The sample includes 650,000 to 800,000 distinct CDR3 sequences, about 41% of them seen just once. Presentation of ophthalmopathy in the donors involved moderate-to-severe activity, CAS ≥3, NOSPECS ≥4 and a duration under 3 months.

Material: peripheral blood. This clonotype originated in an adult man with Graves' ophthalmopathy. The chain combines TRBV7-9 with TRBJ2-7, with 9 bases that match TRBD1. The CDR3, as DNA: TGTGCCAGCATCCCCGGGAGGACAGGGGACGAGCAGTACTTC. Translating gives CASIPGRTGDEQYF. Filled out from reference TRBV7-9 and TRBJ2-7, the complete variable domain reads DTGVSQNPRHKITKRGQNVTFRCDPISEHNRLYWYRQTLGQGPEFLTYFQNEAQLEKSRLLSDRFSAERPKGSFSTLEIQRTEQGDSAMYLCASIPGRTGDEQYFGPGTRLTVT.